Detailed here is one T cell receptor beta chain. Its specificity is not known. Per germline, CDR1 DFQATT and CDR2 SNEGSKA (reference sequence). The CDR3 covers 13 residues. These data come from a study of T cells expressing NK-cell markers. About the research overall: Sequencing of TCR beta repertoires drew on sorted CD3+CD56+NKG2C+, CD3+CD56+NKG2C- and CD3+CD56-NKG2C+ T cells.

Findings of the study overall: Among several donors, these clonotypes also ranked first in the CD3+CD56-NKG2C+ fraction.

Each CDR3 protein gets one entry in TCRdb, which reprocessed the 5' RACE reads and gives no DNA. The table lists roughly 23,000 distinct CDR3 sequences. The chain is built from TRBV20-1 and TRBJ1-2; the D call from TCRdb, TRBD1, cannot be confirmed without DNA. The sequencing sample was made of blood T cells: a sorted CD56 or NKG2C T cell subset, CD4+ or CD8+ T cells, or bulk PBMC T cells (not recorded which). The TCR was taken from a man aged 18 to 69 in good health. The CDR3 spells CSAERQGALGYTF.